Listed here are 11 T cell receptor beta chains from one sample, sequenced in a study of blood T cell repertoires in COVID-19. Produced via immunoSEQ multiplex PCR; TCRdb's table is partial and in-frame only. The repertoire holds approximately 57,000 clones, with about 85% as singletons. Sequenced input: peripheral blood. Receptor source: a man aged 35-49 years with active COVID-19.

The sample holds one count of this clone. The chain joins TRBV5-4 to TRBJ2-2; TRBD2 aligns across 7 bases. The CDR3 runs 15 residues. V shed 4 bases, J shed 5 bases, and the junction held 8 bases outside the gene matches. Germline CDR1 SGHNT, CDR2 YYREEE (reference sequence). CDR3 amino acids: CASSPEAGPTGELFF. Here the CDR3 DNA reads TGTGCCAGCAGCCCCGAAGCGGGGCCGACCGGGGAGCTGTTTTTT.

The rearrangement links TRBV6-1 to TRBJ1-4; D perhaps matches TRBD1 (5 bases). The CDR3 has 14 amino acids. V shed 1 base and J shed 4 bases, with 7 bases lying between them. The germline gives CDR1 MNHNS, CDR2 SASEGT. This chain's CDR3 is CASSEVRVNEKLFF. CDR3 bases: TGTGCCAGCAGTGAAGTCAGGGTTAATGAAAAACTGTTTTTT.

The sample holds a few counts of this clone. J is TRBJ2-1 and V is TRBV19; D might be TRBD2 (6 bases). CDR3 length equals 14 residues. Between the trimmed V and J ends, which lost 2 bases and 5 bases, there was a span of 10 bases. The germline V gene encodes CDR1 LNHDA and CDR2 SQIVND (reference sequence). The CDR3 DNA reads TGTGCCAGTAGTATAAGCGGGCGGCACAATGAGCAGTTCTTC. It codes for CASSISGRHNEQFF. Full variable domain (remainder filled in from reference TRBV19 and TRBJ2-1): DGGITQSPKYLFRKEGQNVTLSCEQNLNHDAMYWYRQDPGQGLRLIYYSQIVNDFQKGDIAEGYSVSREKKESFPLTVTSAQKNPTAFYLCASSISGRHNEQFFGPGTRLTVL.

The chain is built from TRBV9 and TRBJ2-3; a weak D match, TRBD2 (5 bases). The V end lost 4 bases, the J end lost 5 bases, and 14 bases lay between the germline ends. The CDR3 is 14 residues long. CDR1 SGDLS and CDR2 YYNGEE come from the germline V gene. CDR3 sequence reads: CASSTRGSRDTQYF. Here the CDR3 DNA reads TGTGCCAGCAGCACCCGCGGGTCCAGAGATACGCAGTATTTT.

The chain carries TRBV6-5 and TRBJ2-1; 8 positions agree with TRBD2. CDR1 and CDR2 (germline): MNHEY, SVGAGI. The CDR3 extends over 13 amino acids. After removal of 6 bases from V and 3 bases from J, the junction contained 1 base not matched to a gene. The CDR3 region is CASRGTSYNEQFF. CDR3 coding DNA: TGTGCCAGCAGAGGGACTAGCTACAATGAGCAGTTCTTC.

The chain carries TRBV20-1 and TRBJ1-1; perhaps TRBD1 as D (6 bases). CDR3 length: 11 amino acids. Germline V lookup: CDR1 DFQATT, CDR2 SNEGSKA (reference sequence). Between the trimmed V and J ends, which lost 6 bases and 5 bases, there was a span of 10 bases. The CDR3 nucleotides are TGCAGTGCGGAACAGGGAACTGAAGCTTTCTTT. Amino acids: CSAEQGTEAFF.

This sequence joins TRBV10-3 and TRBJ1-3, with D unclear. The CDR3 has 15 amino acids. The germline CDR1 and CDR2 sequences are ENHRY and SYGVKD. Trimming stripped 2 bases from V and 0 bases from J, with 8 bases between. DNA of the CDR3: TGTGCCATCAGTGAGCCGACTTTCTCTGGAAACACCATATATTTT. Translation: CAISEPTFSGNTIYF.

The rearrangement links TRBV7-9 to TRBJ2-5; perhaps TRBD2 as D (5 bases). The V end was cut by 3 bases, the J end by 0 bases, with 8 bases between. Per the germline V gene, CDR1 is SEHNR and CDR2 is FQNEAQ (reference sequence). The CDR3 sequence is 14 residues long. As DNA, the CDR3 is TGTGCCAGCAGCTTTCGGGAAGACCAAGAGACCCAGTACTTC. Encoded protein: CASSFREDQETQYF.

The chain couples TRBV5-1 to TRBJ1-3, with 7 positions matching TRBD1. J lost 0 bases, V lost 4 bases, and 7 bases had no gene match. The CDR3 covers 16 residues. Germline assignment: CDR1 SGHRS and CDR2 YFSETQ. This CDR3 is CASSPRGDPSGNTIYF. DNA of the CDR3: TGCGCCAGCAGCCCCAGGGGGGACCCCTCTGGAAACACCATATATTTT.

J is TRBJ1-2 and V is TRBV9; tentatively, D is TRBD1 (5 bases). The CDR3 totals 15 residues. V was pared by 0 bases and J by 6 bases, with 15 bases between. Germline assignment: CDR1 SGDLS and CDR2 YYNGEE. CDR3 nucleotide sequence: TGTGCCAGCAGCGTAGCTGGCAGGGTGGAAAATGGCTACACCTTC. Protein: CASSVAGRVENGYTF.

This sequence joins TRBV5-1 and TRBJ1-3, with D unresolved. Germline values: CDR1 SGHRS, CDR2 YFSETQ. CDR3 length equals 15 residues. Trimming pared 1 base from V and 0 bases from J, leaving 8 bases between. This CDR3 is CASSLYGNSGNTIYF. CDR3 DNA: TGCGCCAGCAGCTTGTATGGCAACTCTGGAAACACCATATATTTT.